What follows is one TCR beta chain and its context. Authors' data handling: Researchers report that nucleated cell counts were estimated from reference gene primer amplification. Repertoires were generated with immunoSEQ multiplex PCR, while TCRdb's copy carries only in-frame clones and drops some. The DNA gave D and trimming, while V, J and clone size come from that table. Of about 250,000 clones in the sample, approximately 80% are singletons; the top ten hold 8.9%. The CDR3 sequence is 14 residues long. Trimming cost V 2 bases and J 5 bases, with 11 bases left between them. Germline CDR1 KGHDR, CDR2 SFDVKD. This sample was taken from a study of blood T cell repertoires in COVID-19. Study summary: Spain, Italy and the United States supplied samples that represented acute and convalescent COVID-19. In each case, the material was cDNA or gDNA derived from T cells, B-cell-depleted T cells, or PBMCs.

Material: peripheral blood. The sequence was obtained from a man of 80 years or more with acute or convalescent COVID-19. The rearrangement joins TRBV24-1 to TRBJ1-2, with D hard to call. CDR3 in amino acids: CATSDSTQLYGYTF. CDR3 sequence (DNA): TGTGCCACCAGTGATTCCACACAGCTGTATGGCTACACCTTC.